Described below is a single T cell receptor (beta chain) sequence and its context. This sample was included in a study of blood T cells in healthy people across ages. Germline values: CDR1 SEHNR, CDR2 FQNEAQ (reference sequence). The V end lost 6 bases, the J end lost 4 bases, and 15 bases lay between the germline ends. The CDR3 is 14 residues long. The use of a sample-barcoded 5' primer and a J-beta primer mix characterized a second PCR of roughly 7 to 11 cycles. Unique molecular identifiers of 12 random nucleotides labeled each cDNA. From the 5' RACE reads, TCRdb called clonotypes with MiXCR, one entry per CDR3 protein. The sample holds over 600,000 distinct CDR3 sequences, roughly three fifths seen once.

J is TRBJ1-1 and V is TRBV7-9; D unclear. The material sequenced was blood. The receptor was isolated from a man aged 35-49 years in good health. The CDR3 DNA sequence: TGTGCCAGCAGATCTACACGGGTGGGCACTGAAGCTTTCTTT. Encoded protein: CASRSTRVGTEAFF.